These 21 T cell receptor beta chains came from one sample sequenced in a study of blood T cell repertoires in COVID-19. Only in-frame clones appear in the TCRdb table, and some are missing; sequencing was by immunoSEQ multiplex PCR. The sample yields about 400,000 clones, just under 90% seen once. The sample consisted of PBMCs or T cells enriched from blood (not recorded which). The receptors stem from a woman aged 25 to 39 who had recovered from COVID-19.

This chain links TRBV19 with TRBJ1-1; TRBD1 might be the D (5 bases). In germline, CDR1 is LNHDA, CDR2 SQIVND (reference sequence). The CDR3 loop spans 12 amino acids. V lost 8 bases to trimming and J lost 4 bases, with 11 bases between them. In DNA, the CDR3 is TGTGCCAGTCGGCCCGGGGGCACTGAAGCTTTCTTT. As protein: CASRPGGTEAFF.

The CDR3 coding sequence is TGTGCCAGCAGCCAAGATCCCCCCCGGGGCACCGGGGAGCTGTTTTTT. Translation gives CASSQDPPRGTGELFF. This chain uses TRBV4-2 with TRBJ2-2, with D possibly matching TRBD2 (5 bases). Germline lookup yields CDR1 LGHNA and CDR2 YNFKEQ. V was trimmed by 0 bases and J by 4 bases, leaving 12 bases between them. The length of the CDR3 is 16 residues.

V and J are TRBV3-1 (or the pseudogene TRBV3-2) and TRBJ2-1, with unresolved D. This CDR3 is built from 14 residues. Germline CDR1 reads LGHDT; CDR2 reads YNNKEL (reference sequence). V lost 2 bases and J 9 bases, leaving 14 bases between the germline ends. The CDR3 spells CASSQPVGAGEQFF. The CDR3 DNA reads TGTGCCAGCAGCCAACCAGTAGGCGCAGGTGAGCAGTTCTTC.

The V gene is TRBV6-1, the J gene TRBJ1-2, with a possible D match to TRBD1 (5 bases). The germline V and J ends were trimmed by 2 bases and 0 bases, with 10 bases remaining between them. The CDR3 has 15 residues. CDR1 is MNHNS and CDR2 is SASEGT in the germline V gene. CDR3 sequence (DNA): TGTGCCAGCAGTGAATCTTGGGGGGCTAACTATGGCTACACCTTC. It encodes CASSESWGANYGYTF.

The chain recombines TRBV13 with TRBJ2-1, with unresolved D. CDR1 is PRHDT, CDR2 FYEKMQ, per germline (reference sequence). This CDR3 is built from 13 residues. Trimming left V 3 bases short and J 5 bases short, with 8 bases between. CDR3 coding DNA: TGTGCCAGCAGCTTGGAGACCAACAATGAGCAGTTCTTC. It is translated as CASSLETNNEQFF.

This clone turned up a few times. The chain uses TRBV7-9 and TRBJ2-2; TRBD2 matches at 9 bases. This CDR3 comprises 17 residues. After removal of 0 bases from V and 0 bases from J, the junction contained 2 bases not matched to a gene. Per the germline V gene, CDR1 is SEHNR and CDR2 is FQNEAQ (reference sequence). DNA for the CDR3: TGTGCCAGCAGCTTAGCTGGCGGGGGGGCGAACACCGGGGAGCTGTTTTTT. Translated: CASSLAGGGANTGELFF.

The chain employs TRBV18 and TRBJ1-2; D ambiguous. The V end was cut by 1 base, the J end by 4 bases, with 16 bases between. Germline V gene sequence: CDR1 KGHSH, CDR2 LQKENI. The CDR3 has 16 amino acids. The CDR3 DNA sequence: TGTGCCAGCTCACCACTTGCGGGGATGGCGACCTATGGCTACACCTTC. This codes for CASSPLAGMATYGYTF.

V gene TRBV19 combines with J gene TRBJ2-5, with 7 positions matching TRBD2. The trim removed 5 bases at V and 2 bases at J, leaving 2 bases unmatched. Germline V gene lookup returns CDR1 LNHDA and CDR2 SQIVND (reference sequence). The CDR3 consists of 13 residues. The CDR3 bases are TGTGCCAGTAGTTTGGGACTACAAGAGACCCAGTACTTC. It codes for CASSLGLQETQYF.

The rearrangement links TRBV18 to TRBJ1-5, with D unclear. The V end was cut by 3 bases, the J end by 3 bases, with 6 bases between. Germline-derived CDR1 and CDR2 are KGHSH and LQKENI. The CDR3 is 13 residues long. CDR3 DNA: TGTGCCAGCTCACCCGCGCACAATCAGCCCCAGCATTTT. Translated, it gives CASSPAHNQPQHF.

This sequence joins TRBV24-1 and TRBJ1-1; TRBD1 agrees at 8 bases. The ends lost 4 bases at V and 7 bases at J; junction bases unmatched: 4. Germline V gene data show CDR1 as KGHDR and CDR2 as SFDVKD. The CDR3 spans 13 residues. CDR3 DNA: TGTGCCACCAGTGAGGGAGACAGGGGTGAAGCTTTCTTT. Its protein is CATSEGDRGEAFF.

This rearrangement joins TRBV5-6 to TRBJ1-2, with TRBD1 matching 9 bases. The CDR3 has 15 amino acids. Germline loops: CDR1 SGHDT, CDR2 YYEEEE. With 4 bases clipped from V and 4 bases from J, the junction kept 8 bases outside the gene matches. CDR3 residues: CASSHPGTGIYGYTF. The CDR3, as DNA: TGTGCCAGCAGCCACCCCGGGACAGGGATCTATGGCTACACCTTC.

This clone was seen at least ten times. The chain is built from TRBV7-8 and TRBJ2-2; D is ambiguous. The CDR3 runs 13 residues. V lost 5 bases to trimming and J lost 5 bases, with 9 bases between them. CDR1 and CDR2 (germline): SGHVS, FQNEAQ. The CDR3 sequence: CASSARMTGELFF. The CDR3 DNA reads as TGTGCCAGCAGCGCGCGGATGACCGGGGAGCTGTTTTTT.

The rearrangement links TRBV11-3 to TRBJ2-1; D unresolved. The CDR3 has 14 amino acids. The V end was cut by 3 bases, the J end by 5 bases, with 11 bases between. CDR1 and CDR2 (germline): SGHNT, YENEEA. CDR3 DNA: TGTGCCAGCAGCTTTTCGGTGTCCGACAATGAGCAGTTCTTC. Amino acid sequence: CASSFSVSDNEQFF.

The genes are TRBV28 and TRBJ1-1; 9 positions agree with TRBD1. There are 17 residues in the CDR3. Trimming at V came to 4 bases and at J to 0 bases, leaving 9 bases not matched to a gene. Looked up from germline, CDR1 is MDHEN and CDR2 is SYDVKM. The CDR3 loop reads CASSSPTGGNMNTEAFF. CDR3 coding DNA: TGTGCCAGCAGTTCCCCGACAGGGGGAAATATGAACACTGAAGCTTTCTTT.

The V call is TRBV27, the J call TRBJ1-1; 7 bases are a match to TRBD1. The germline gives CDR1 MNHEY, CDR2 SMNVEV (reference sequence). After removal of 6 bases from V and 11 bases from J, the junction contained 9 bases not matched to a gene. The length of the CDR3 is 12 residues. In nucleotides, the CDR3 is TGTGCCAGCAGCCCTAACAGGGGCCTGGCTTTCTTT. It translates to CASSPNRGLAFF.

The gene calls are TRBV11-2 and TRBJ1-6; possible D gene TRBD1, 6 bases. CDR3 length: 16 residues. Trimming took 3 bases from V and 7 from J, leaving 16 bases between them. Germline assignment: CDR1 SGHAT and CDR2 FQNNGV. This CDR3 reads CASSFSGTRANSPLHF. For the CDR3, the DNA is TGTGCCAGCAGCTTCTCCGGGACACGAGCCAATTCACCCCTCCACTTT.

This chain connects TRBV19 to TRBJ1-5; possibly TRBD1 for D (5 bases). Germline V gene sequence: CDR1 LNHDA, CDR2 SQIVND (reference sequence). The CDR3 contains 14 residues. Trimming cost V 7 bases and J 6 bases, with 16 bases left between them. The CDR3 is CASTPGTLGQPQHF. CDR3 in DNA: TGTGCCAGTACACCCGGGACTCTTGGTCAGCCCCAGCATTTT.

The table lists this clone with a count of one. The V gene is TRBV7-3, the J gene TRBJ2-3, with D maybe TRBD1 (5 bases). Germline V lookup: CDR1 SGHTA, CDR2 FQGTGA. The V end lost 5 bases, the J end lost 0 bases, and 21 bases lay between the germline ends. The CDR3 has 18 amino acids. The CDR3 here is CASSPGSGALPSTDTQYF. The CDR3 region has the DNA TGTGCCAGCAGCCCAGGGTCCGGTGCTCTCCCAAGCACAGATACGCAGTATTTT.

The chain joins TRBV6-6 to TRBJ2-7; TRBD1 matches 8 bases. The J segment lost 2 bases and the V segment lost 10 bases, leaving 10 bases of the junction unmatched. The CDR3 covers 14 residues. CDR1 and CDR2 from the germline V gene are MNHNY and SVGAGI (reference sequence). CDR3 amino acids: CATGTGMFPYEQYF. The CDR3 DNA reads TGTGCCACCGGGACAGGTATGTTCCCCTACGAGCAGTACTTC.

The chain combines TRBV6-6 with TRBJ2-7; 10 bases match TRBD1. Trimming at V came to 6 bases and at J to 4 bases, leaving 6 bases not matched to a gene. Germline lookup yields CDR1 MNHNY and CDR2 SVGAGI (reference sequence). The CDR3 spans 14 residues. The CDR3: CASRPGQGIYEQYF. The CDR3 DNA reads TGTGCCAGCAGGCCGGGACAGGGGATATACGAGCAGTACTTC.

V is TRBV29-1 and J is TRBJ2-7; TRBD2 might be the D (6 bases). Trimming shortened V by 4 bases and J by 0 bases, and 19 bases separated the two germline ends. The CDR3 sequence is 16 residues long. Germline values: CDR1 SQVTM, CDR2 ANQGSEA. For the CDR3, the DNA is TGCAGCGTTGGAGGTAGGGGCGGGACGAGCTCCTACGAGCAGTACTTC. It encodes CSVGGRGGTSSYEQYF.